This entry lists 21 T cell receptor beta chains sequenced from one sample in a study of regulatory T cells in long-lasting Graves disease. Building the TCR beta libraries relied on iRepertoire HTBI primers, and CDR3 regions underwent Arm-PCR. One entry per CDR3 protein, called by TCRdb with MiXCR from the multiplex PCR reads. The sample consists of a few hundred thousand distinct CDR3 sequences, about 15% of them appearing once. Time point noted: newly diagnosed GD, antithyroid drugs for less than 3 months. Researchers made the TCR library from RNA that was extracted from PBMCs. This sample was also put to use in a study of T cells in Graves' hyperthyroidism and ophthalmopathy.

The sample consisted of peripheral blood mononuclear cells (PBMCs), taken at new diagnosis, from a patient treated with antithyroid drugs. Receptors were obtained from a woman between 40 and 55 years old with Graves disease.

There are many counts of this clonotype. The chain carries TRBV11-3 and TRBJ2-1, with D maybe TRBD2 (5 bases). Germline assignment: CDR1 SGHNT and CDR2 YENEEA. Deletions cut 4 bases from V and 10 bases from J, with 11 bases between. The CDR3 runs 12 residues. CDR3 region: CASSSEVVEQFF. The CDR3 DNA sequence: TGTGCCAGCAGCTCGGAGGTGGTGGAGCAGTTCTTC. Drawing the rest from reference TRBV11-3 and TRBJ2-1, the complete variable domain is EAGVVQSPRYKIIEKKQPVAFWCNPISGHNTLYWYLQNLGQGPELLIRYENEEAVDDSQLPKDRFSAERLKGVDSTLKIQPAELGDSAVYLCASSSEVVEQFFGPGTRLTVL.

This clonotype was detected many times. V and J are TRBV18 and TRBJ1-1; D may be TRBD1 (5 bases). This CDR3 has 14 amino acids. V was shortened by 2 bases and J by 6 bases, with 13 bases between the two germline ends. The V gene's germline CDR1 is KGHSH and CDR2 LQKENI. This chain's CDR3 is CASSPTGGKPEAFF. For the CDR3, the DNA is TGTGCCAGCTCACCAACTGGGGGGAAACCTGAAGCTTTCTTT.

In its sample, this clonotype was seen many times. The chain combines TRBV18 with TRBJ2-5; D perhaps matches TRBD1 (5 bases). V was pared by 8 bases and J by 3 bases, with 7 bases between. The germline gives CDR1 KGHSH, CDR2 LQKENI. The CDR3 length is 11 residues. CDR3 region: CASSREETQYF. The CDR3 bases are TGTGCCAGCAGCAGGGAAGAGACCCAGTACTTC.

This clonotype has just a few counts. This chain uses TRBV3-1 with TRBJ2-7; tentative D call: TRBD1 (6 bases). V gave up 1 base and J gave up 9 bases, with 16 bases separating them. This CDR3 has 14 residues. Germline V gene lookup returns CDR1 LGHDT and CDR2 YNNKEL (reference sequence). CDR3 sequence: CASSQGGQGLGQYF. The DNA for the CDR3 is TGTGCCAGCAGCCAAGGGGGACAAGGCTTAGGGCAGTACTTC.

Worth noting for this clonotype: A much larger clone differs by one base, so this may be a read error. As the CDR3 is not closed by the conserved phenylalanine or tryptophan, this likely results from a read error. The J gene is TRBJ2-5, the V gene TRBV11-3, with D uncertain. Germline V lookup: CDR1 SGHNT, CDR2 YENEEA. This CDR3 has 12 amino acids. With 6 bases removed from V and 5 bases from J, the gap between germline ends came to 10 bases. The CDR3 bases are TGTGCCAGCAGACAAGATATGGAGACCCAGTACCTC. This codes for CASRQDMETQYL.

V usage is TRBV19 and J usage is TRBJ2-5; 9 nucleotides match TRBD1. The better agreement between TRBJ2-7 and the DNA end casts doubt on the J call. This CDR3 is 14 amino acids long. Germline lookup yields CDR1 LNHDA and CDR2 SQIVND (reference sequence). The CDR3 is CASSKQGAPYEQYF. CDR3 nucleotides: TGTGCCAGTAGTAAACAGGGGGCCCCCTACGAGCAGTACTTC.

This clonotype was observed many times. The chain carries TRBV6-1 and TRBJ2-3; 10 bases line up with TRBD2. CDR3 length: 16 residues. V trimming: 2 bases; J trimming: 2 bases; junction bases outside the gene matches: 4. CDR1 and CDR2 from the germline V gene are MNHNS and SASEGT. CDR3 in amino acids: CASSEIAGGLTDTQYF. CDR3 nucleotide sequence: TGTGCCAGCAGTGAAATAGCGGGAGGACTCACAGATACGCAGTATTTT.

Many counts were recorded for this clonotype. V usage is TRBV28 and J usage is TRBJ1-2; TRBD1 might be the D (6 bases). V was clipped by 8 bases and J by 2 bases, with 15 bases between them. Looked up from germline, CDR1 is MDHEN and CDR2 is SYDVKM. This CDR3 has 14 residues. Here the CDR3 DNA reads TGTGCCAGCCAAGGGGTGGGGGGCAACTATGGCTACACCTTC. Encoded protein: CASQGVGGNYGYTF.

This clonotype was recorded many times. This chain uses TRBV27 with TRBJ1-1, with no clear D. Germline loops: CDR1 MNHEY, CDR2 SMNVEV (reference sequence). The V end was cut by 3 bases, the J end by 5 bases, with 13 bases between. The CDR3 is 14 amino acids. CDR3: CASSLRGFATEAFF. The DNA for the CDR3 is TGTGCCAGCAGTTTGCGGGGTTTCGCTACTGAAGCTTTCTTT.

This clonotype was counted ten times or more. The CDR3 bases are TGCGCCAGCAGCCTCCTGCCGGGACAAGCTAACTATGGCTACACCTTC. Translation gives CASSLLPGQANYGYTF. The V call is TRBV4-1, the J call TRBJ1-2; maybe TRBD1 (6 bases). V was trimmed by 4 bases and J by 0 bases, leaving 15 bases between them. Germline values: CDR1 MGHRA, CDR2 YSYEKL. The CDR3 has 16 amino acids.

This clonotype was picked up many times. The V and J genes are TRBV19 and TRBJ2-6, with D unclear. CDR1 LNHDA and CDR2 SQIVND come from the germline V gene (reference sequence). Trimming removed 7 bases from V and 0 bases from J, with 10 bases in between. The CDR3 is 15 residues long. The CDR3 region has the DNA TGTGCCAGTACGGCCCGGAGCTCTGGGGCCAACGTCCTGACTTTC. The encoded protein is CASTARSSGANVLTF. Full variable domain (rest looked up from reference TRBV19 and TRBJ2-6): DGGITQSPKYLFRKEGQNVTLSCEQNLNHDAMYWYRQDPGQGLRLIYYSQIVNDFQKGDIAEGYSVSREKKESFPLTVTSAQKNPTAFYLCASTARSSGANVLTFGAGSRLTVL.

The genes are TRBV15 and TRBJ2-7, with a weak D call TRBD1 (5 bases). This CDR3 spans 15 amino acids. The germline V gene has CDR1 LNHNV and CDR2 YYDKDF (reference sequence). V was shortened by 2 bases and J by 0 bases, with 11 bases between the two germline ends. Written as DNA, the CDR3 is TGTGCCACCAGCAGATTTCGTGACAGCTCCTACGAGCAGTACTTC. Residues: CATSRFRDSSYEQYF.

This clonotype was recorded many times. In nucleotides, the CDR3 is TGTGCCAGCAGTTTAGGGTCCGGGGGATCAAATCAGCCCCAGCATTTT. Residues: CASSLGSGGSNQPQHF. The J gene is TRBJ1-5, the V gene TRBV12-3 or TRBV12-4; D is possibly TRBD1 (5 bases). The CDR3 sequence is 16 residues long. Deletions cut 1 base from V and 4 bases from J, with 14 bases between.

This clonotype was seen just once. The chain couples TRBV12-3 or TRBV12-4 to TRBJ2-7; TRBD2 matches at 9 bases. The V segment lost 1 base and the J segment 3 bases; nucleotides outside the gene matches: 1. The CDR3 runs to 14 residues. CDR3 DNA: TGTGCCAGCAGTTTAGTAGCGGGAGTCTACGAGCAGTACTTC. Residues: CASSLVAGVYEQYF.

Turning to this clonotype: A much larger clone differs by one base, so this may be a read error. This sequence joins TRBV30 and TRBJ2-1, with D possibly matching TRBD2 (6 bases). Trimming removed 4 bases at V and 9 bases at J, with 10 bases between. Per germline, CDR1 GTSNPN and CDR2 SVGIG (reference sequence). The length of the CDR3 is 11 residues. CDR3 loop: CAWKRVFEQFF. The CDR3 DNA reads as TGTGCCTGGAAGCGGGTATTTGAGCAGTTCTTC.

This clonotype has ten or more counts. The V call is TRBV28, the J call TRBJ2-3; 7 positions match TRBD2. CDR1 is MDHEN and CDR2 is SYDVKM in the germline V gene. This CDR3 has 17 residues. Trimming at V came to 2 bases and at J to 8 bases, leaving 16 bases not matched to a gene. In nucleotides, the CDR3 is TGTGCCAGCAGTTTAAGCGCCGGGGGAGGGCCCGGAGGTACGCAGTATTTT. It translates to CASSLSAGGGPGGTQYF.

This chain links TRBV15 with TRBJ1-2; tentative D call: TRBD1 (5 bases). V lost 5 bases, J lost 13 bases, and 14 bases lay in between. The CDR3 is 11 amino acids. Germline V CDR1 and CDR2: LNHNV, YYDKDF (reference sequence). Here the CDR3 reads CATSWGRSGTF. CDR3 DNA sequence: TGTGCCACCAGCTGGGGCCGGAGTGGCACCTTC.

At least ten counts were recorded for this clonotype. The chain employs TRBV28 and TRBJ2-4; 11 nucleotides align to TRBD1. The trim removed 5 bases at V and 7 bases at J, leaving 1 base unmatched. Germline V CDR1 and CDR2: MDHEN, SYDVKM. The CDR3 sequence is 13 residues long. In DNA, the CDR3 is TGTGCCAGCAGTCGGGACAGGGGGAACATTCAGTACTTC. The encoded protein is CASSRDRGNIQYF.

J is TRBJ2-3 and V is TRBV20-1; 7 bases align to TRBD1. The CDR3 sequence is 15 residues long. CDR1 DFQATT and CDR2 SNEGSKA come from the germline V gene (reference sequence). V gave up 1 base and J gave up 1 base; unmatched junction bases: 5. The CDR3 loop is CSARGTGSGTDTQYF. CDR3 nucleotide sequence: TGCAGTGCTAGAGGGACAGGCTCTGGCACAGATACGCAGTATTTT.

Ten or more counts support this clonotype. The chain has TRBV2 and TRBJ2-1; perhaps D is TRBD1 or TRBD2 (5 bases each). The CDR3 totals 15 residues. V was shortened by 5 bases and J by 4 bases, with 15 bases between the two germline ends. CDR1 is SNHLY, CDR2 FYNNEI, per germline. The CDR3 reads CASSSSGTPYNEQFF. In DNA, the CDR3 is TGTGCCAGCAGTTCCTCCGGGACCCCATACAATGAGCAGTTCTTC.

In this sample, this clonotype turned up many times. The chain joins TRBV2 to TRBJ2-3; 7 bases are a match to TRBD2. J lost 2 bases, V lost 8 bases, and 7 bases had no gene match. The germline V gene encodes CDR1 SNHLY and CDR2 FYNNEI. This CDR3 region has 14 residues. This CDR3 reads CASGKLALTDTQYF. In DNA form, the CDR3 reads TGTGCCAGCGGGAAACTAGCGCTCACAGATACGCAGTATTTT.